The entry that follows covers one TCR beta chain sequence. Its antigen is not known. This entry belongs to a study of cytomegalovirus exposure and HLA in healthy donors. Broader study findings: In vitro confirmation showed a few CMV-associated chains to be CMV antigen specific. Most CMV-associated TCR beta chains were later found to appear HLA-restricted.

Germline V gene data show CDR1 as MNHNS and CDR2 as SASEGT. V was cut by 1 base and J by 3 bases, with 10 bases left in between. The CDR3 is 15 amino acids. The primer mix had 60 Vbeta and 13 Jbeta primers. Assay used: immunoSEQ multiplex PCR; TCRdb lists only in-frame clones, some missing. The sample yields 150,000 to 250,000 clones, about 82% seen once. Although they were nominally healthy when sampled, donors likely had unrecorded immune exposures. Sequencing input: PBMCs. The chain is built from TRBV6-1 and TRBJ1-5, with D possibly TRBD1 on 5 matching bases. This sequence was found in a woman aged 50 to 65 in good health and CMV-seronegative. In nucleotides, the CDR3 is TGTGCCAGCAGTGAAGTTGGGGGGTCCAATCAGCCCCAGCATTTT. Amino acids: CASSEVGGSNQPQHF.